This T cell receptor beta chain was captured in a study of naive and memory T cell subsets (dated by TCRdb to the late 2010s). Background on the whole study: The study applied an open-source, UMI-based TCR alpha and beta sequencing pipeline to sorted naive and memory peripheral blood T cell subsets. IgG serology results and the functional CMV T cell responses were in complete agreement. RNA was DNase-treated and reverse transcribed with TCR constant-region primers, mostly using SuperScript III. Results the study describes overall, beyond this receptor: In both CD4 and CD8 cells, the Gini index increased while Shannon and inverse Simpson diversity decreased from naive through CM, EM and EMRA. RNA-based TCR counts may be affected by expression changes linked to T cell activation and differentiation. No ground truth was available to validate the repertoire findings for the naive and memory subsets. Clonotypes were defined as single alpha or beta chain sequences, not paired alpha/beta receptors. The abundance of TCRs followed a power law with an exponent that differed between naive and memory subsets yet stayed consistent across the three individuals. Following error correction, more than 90% of naive TCR sequences occurred only once, which made naive abundance distributions much steeper than those of memory subsets.

Relative to germline, V is missing 5 bases and J is missing 4 bases, with 5 bases of the junction outside any gene match. The germline V gene (reference sequence) yields LGHDT for CDR1 and YNNKEL for CDR2. The CDR3, cysteine through phenylalanine, is 14 amino acids long. Only CDR3 DNA is held: 42 bases, read in frame from base 1. Library preparation used UMI-ligation and nested PCR. The beta constant-region primer was an equimolar mix of two oligonucleotides covering both TRBC1 and TRBC2. A single-stranded oligonucleotide carrying the SP2 primer and a 12-nucleotide UMI was ligated to the 3' end of the cDNA by T4 RNA ligase 1. The ligated cDNA went through four rounds of PCR with nested alpha and beta constant-region primers together with the SP2 primer. Incubation of the ligation reaction was carried out at 16 degrees C for about 19-25 hours. PCR2 was typically performed as a SYBR Green qPCR and was stopped at a predetermined threshold so that over-amplification was prevented. Apart from the first purification, every purification step used Agencourt AMPure XP magnetic beads. Library amounts were measured by Qubit and library quality was assessed on a TapeStation, where the main peak was expected at around 650 bp. The pooled libraries were sequenced on an Illumina MiSeq using v2 2x251 paired-end kits, which usually yielded roughly 0.85-2.1 million reads per sample. Each sample was pooled at around 4 nM, and roughly 5-7% PhiX was included to help cluster recognition. Processing in the source paper ran as follows. FASTQ reads processed by Demultiplexor were assigned V and J genes by Decombinator through tag matching that tolerated a single base-pair mismatch. By using UMIs, Collapsinator corrected both sequencing errors and the frequency errors caused by PCR heterogeneity. CDR3Translator translated TCRs and extracted CDR3s from the conserved cysteine to the FGXG phenylalanine, flagging non-productive sequences. Gini, Shannon entropy and inverse Simpson indices were calculated on repertoires subsampled to equal numbers of UMI-defined TCRs. Clonotype abundance distributions were fitted to a power law by maximum likelihood within the linear range. On one naive CD8 sample, the pipeline and MIGEC gave similar UMI counts, unique TCR numbers and clonal distributions. A set of some 7,000 CMV-associated CDR3 sequences, compiled from VDJdb and a published dataset, was used to search the repertoires. TCRdb itself trimmed the public reads at Q25 with fastp, ran MiXCR and retained productive beta chains. CDR3 protein duplicates are merged, each entry listing the most common genes and DNA. These V and J calls originate from TCRdb's pipeline instead of the authors' own analysis. Here the sample has around 35,000 distinct CDR3 sequences; about an eighth occur a single time. The biggest ten clones account for 20% to 25% of the sample.

From the second PCR step on, the TCR alpha and beta chain libraries were amplified in separate reactions. The CMV status of each donor was determined by measuring IFNgamma production from CD4+ T cells after fresh PBMCs had been stimulated overnight with CMV viral lysate. CD4 T cells were positively selected with Miltenyi beads, followed by positive selection of CD8 T cells from the CD4-negative fraction. Cells stained for CD3, CD4, CD8, CD45RA, CD27 and a live/dead dye were sorted on a BD Aria II into four subsets by CD45RA and CD27. Effector memory cells were sorted as CD45RA-CD27-, and EMRA cells as CD45RA+CD27-. A few healthy volunteers provided blood, and each donor's sample was split into CD4 and CD8 T cells and then further divided into four differentiation subsets. Roughly 120 ml of peripheral blood was collected from each donor, and PBMC were isolated by Ficoll-Paque PLUS density-gradient centrifugation. After sorting, cells were lysed in RLT buffer, RNA was extracted using a Qiagen RNeasy kit, and the extracted RNA was stored at -80 degrees C.

With regard to this clonotype: It has no known antigen specificity. No base-level quality is on record; no much larger clone is a single base apart.

Sequencing was performed on effector memory CD4+ T cells from blood. What the cell subset or site label conveys for this sample: effector memory, CD45RA- CD27-. The sequence links TRBV3-1 to TRBJ2-1; 7 of the junction bases match TRBD1. The receptor was isolated from a human donor in good health. The DNA reads TGTGCCAGCAGCGGGGACAGCAAGTACAATGAGCAGTTCTTC. It is translated as CASSGDSKYNEQFF.